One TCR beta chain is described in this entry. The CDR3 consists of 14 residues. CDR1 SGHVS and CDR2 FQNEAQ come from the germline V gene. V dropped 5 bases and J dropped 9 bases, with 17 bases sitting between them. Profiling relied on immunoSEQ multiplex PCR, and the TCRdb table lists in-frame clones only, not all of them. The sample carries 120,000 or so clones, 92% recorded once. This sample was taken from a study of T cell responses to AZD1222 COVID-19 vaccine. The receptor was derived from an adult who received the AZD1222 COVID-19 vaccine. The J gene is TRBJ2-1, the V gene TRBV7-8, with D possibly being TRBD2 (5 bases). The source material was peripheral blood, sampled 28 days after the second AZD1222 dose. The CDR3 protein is CASSRSELDFEQFF. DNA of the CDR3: TGTGCCAGCAGCCGTAGCGAACTAGATTTTGAGCAGTTCTTC.